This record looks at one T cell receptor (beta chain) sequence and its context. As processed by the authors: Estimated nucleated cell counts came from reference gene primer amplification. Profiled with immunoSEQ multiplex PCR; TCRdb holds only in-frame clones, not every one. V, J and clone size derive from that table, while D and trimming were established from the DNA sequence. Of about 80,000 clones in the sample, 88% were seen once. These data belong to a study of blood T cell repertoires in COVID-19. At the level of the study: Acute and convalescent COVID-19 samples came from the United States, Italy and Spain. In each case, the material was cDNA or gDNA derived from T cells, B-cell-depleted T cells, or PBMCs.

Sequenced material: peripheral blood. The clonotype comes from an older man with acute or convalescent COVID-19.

The CDR3 sequence: CSASSPGQGSEKLFF. CDR3 DNA: TGCAGTGCTAGTTCCCCAGGACAGGGGAGTGAAAAACTGTTTTTT. The rearrangement joins TRBV20-1 to TRBJ1-4; TRBD1 aligns across 9 bases. Germline-derived CDR1 and CDR2 are DFQATT and SNEGSKA (reference sequence). The junction had 9 bases not matched to a gene; V was cut back by 3 bases and J by 7 bases. The CDR3 consists of 15 residues.